This TCR beta chain was retrieved from a study of T cells in women clearing cervical HPV infection (dated 2018 in TCRdb). About the study as a whole: The cases were 25 to 30 women with histologically confirmed HPV16-related CIN3 or worse, and 2 of these cases were invasive cancers. For cases, the median interval between lesion detection and blood sampling was around 140 days, with an interquartile range of about 85 to 210 days. Five blinded duplicates per group were added as quality controls, so that 60 or so samples were obtained: 50 or so participants and roughly ten replicates. Controls were 20 to 30 women whose single incident HPV16 infection cleared within 12 months without precancer or cancer developing. Median age was about 32 years in cases versus about 38 in controls, and baseline characteristics did not differ significantly. The parent cohort enrolled 10,000 or so women aged 18 or older in Guanacaste, Costa Rica, during about 1992 to 1995 and followed them for 6 to 7 years. Cases and controls were matched on age within five years and on year of sample collection. Blood from cases was collected at the visit at which the lesion was first identified, whereas blood from controls was collected once infection was no longer detected. This exploratory proof-of-principle case-control study, nested within the Guanacaste HPV Natural History Study in Costa Rica, compared TCR repertoires among women with different cervical HPV16 outcomes. Since HLA typing was available for only a few women, HLA type could not be ruled out as a confounder. On the study overall, not on this receptor specifically: The cross-sectional design could not show whether the associations came before the infection or were a result of it, and neither effector/memory subsets nor HPV-specific T cells were isolated. By combining richness with V gene abundances, random forest classifiers separated cases from controls with an estimated AUC of under 0.85. TCR repertoire richness was significantly higher in CIN3+ cases than in controls across sequencing depths, while evenness did not differ. Because the number of T cells in each sample was unknown, differences in richness could reflect differing T-cell content rather than repertoire biology. TRBV6-7 relative abundance was lower in cases than in controls (about 0.099% versus 0.16%; Bonferroni P = 0.0008).

Remarks on this clone: No antigen is known for it. The CDR3 end lies 3 residues beyond the end of the read and is filled in from the germline J gene.

Taken from cysteine to phenylalanine, the CDR3 has 13 residues. Of the CDR3's DNA, 30 bases were read; they are in frame from base 1. Per the germline V gene, SGHTS is the CDR1 and YDEGEE is the CDR2. Every participant had a single incident cervical HPV16 infection, and women with prevalent HPV16 infections were excluded. Cervical HPV DNA was detected by MY09/MY11 PCR and genotyped by dot-blot hybridization. Around 15 mL of heparinized blood were centrifuged, and the buffy coat was aliquoted, frozen at -30°C, then stored at -80°C. Genomic DNA was extracted from buffy coat specimens using QIAGEN kits. TCR beta CDR3 regions were amplified by multiplex PCR from an average of roughly 1,200 ng genomic DNA per sample using the immunoSEQ assay. To correct primer bias, the assay used a complete synthetic TCR repertoire to set an amplification baseline. The amplicons were sequenced using the Illumina platform. The authors processed their data as follows. Sequence errors were corrected by clustering with frequency ratios and a modified nearest-neighbor algorithm, and the sequences were then analyzed in the immunoSEQ Analyzer using IMGT gene definitions. At each rarefaction depth, TCR richness and evenness were averaged over 20 rarefaction repeats, and samples with fewer sequences than the depth were excluded. Wilcoxon rank sum tests with FDR correction were used to compare V, D and J gene relative abundances between the groups. An intraclass correlation of roughly 95% for TCR richness and an average of around 80% across about 66 gene segments were obtained from the blinded duplicates. TCRdb took this table from immuneACCESS and kept in-frame rearrangements with V and J called. Such tables lack part of the clones; where checked against another copy, unresolved V genes explain under half of the gap, and the rest is unexplained. The DNA gave D and trimming, while V, J and clone size come from that table. The sample table on file contains tens of thousands of clones. The ten largest clonotypes hold 6% to 8% of the sample.

The chain was built from TRBV5-8 and TRBJ1-2; confidence is insufficient to name the D gene. This TCR came from a woman between 18 and 70 years old with a cervical HPV16 infection that either progressed to CIN3+ or cleared (not recorded which). Sequencing was done on a sample of blood buffy coat. Incomplete CDR3 DNA: TGTGCCAGCAGCTTGAGCTTCAAGTGGGGC. Protein translation: CASSLSFKWG. The entire CDR3 is CASSLSFKWGYTF.